The 27 T cell receptor beta chains given below trace back to one sample, sequenced in a study of CD8+ T cells in alopecia areata. Extracted RNA was reverse transcribed, and the resulting cDNA served as sequencing template. Repertoires were generated with immunoSEQ multiplex PCR, while TCRdb's copy carries only in-frame clones and drops some. This table holds around 100,000 clones, around 59% found once. The sequenced material came from CD4+ T cells sorted from blood. These receptors originate from a human donor in good health.

This clone was detected a few times. V usage is TRBV6-5 and J usage is TRBJ1-6, with D possibly being TRBD1 (6 bases). Trimming removed 8 bases at V and 15 bases at J, with 14 bases between. The CDR3 loop spans 11 amino acids. Germline CDR1 is MNHEY and CDR2 is SVGAGI. In nucleotides, the CDR3 is TGTGCCAGCGCGAGTCAGGGGTTCCTCCACTTT. Translation gives CASASQGFLHF.

This clone was detected a few times. The rearrangement links TRBV5-6 to TRBJ2-5; no definite D call. In germline, CDR1 is SGHDT, CDR2 YYEEEE. V dropped 2 bases and J dropped 9 bases, with 17 bases sitting between them. The CDR3 has 14 amino acids. As DNA, the CDR3 is TGTGCCAGCAGCTTCTCCGGCTCCGCCGGCGCCCAGTACTTC. Translating gives CASSFSGSAGAQYF.

This clone has just a few counts. V is TRBV28 and J is TRBJ2-5, with D possibly being TRBD2 (7 bases). The CDR3 has 15 residues. V lost 5 bases, J lost 3 bases, and 16 bases lay in between. Germline V gives CDR1 MDHEN, CDR2 SYDVKM. The CDR3 nucleotides read TGTGCCAGCAGTGGGGGGGCACAACTCAAAGAGACCCAGTACTTC. Translation: CASSGGAQLKETQYF.

The chain is built from TRBV6-6 and TRBJ1-2, with 7 bases that match TRBD1. V dropped 4 bases and J dropped 6; count of bases not matched to a gene: 11. CDR1 is MNHNY, CDR2 SVGAGI, per germline (reference sequence). The CDR3 covers 15 residues. The chain's CDR3 is CASSSRQGGLHGYTF. The CDR3 DNA reads as TGTGCCAGCAGTTCACGTCAGGGGGGCCTACATGGCTACACCTTC.

The chain employs TRBV5-1 and TRBJ2-2; TRBD2 is a possible D gene (6 bases). Germline V gene lookup returns CDR1 SGHRS and CDR2 YFSETQ. V lost 4 bases, J lost 0 bases, and 19 bases lay in between. This CDR3 has 18 amino acids. The CDR3 nucleotides read TGCGCCAGCAGCCTTCTGGGTCCGGCGGGGACGAACACCGGGGAGCTGTTTTTT. It specifies CASSLLGPAGTNTGELFF.

This clone appeared many times. This sample includes further DNA sequences coding for the same CDR3. The rearrangement links TRBV6-6 to TRBJ2-7, with 7 bases that match TRBD1. Trimming at V came to 5 bases and at J to 3 bases, leaving 4 bases not matched to a gene. Looked up from germline, CDR1 is MNHNY and CDR2 is SVGAGI (reference sequence). The CDR3 totals 13 residues. This chain's CDR3 is CASSQTGNYEQYF. The CDR3 nucleotides read TGTGCCAGCAGTCAGACAGGGAACTACGAGCAGTACTTC.

V gene TRBV28 combines with J gene TRBJ2-2; D is unclear. V was pared by 7 bases and J by 1 base, with 7 bases between. This CDR3 is built from 13 residues. CDR1 is MDHEN and CDR2 is SYDVKM in the germline V gene. The CDR3 nucleotides read TGTGCCAGCAAGCAAGGGAACACCGGGGAGCTGTTTTTT. Its protein product is CASKQGNTGELFF.

The chain carries TRBV29-1 and TRBJ2-3, with 14 bases identical to TRBD2. The CDR3 is 15 residues long. Germline lookup yields CDR1 SQVTM and CDR2 ANQGSEA. CDR3 protein: CSGGKGLAGADTQYF. For the CDR3, the DNA is TGCAGTGGAGGAAAGGGACTAGCGGGGGCAGATACGCAGTATTTT.

The chain recombines TRBV5-6 with TRBJ1-2; D is uncertain. This CDR3 spans 14 amino acids. Trimming stripped 6 bases from V and 3 bases from J, with 15 bases between. Germline CDR1 and CDR2: SGHDT and YYEEEE. The chain's CDR3 is CASMTWSLDYGYTF. Written as DNA, the CDR3 is TGTGCCAGCATGACCTGGTCCCTGGACTATGGCTACACCTTC.

This sequence joins TRBV18 and TRBJ2-2, with D unclear. V dropped 4 bases and J dropped 7 bases, with 16 bases sitting between them. CDR3 length: 15 amino acids. The germline V gene has CDR1 KGHSH and CDR2 LQKENI. CDR3 DNA sequence: TGTGCCAGCTCACGAGTCATGGGATTCGGCGGGGAGCTGTTTTTT. Its protein product is CASSRVMGFGGELFF.

This clone was counted a few times. The V gene is TRBV6-5, the J gene TRBJ2-3; D is unresolved. This CDR3 region has 13 residues. The germline CDR1 and CDR2 sequences are MNHEY and SVGAGI. V lost 6 bases and J 4 bases, leaving 11 bases between the germline ends. This chain's CDR3 is CASRSDPADTQYF. CDR3 sequence (DNA): TGTGCCAGCAGATCAGACCCGGCAGATACGCAGTATTTT.

The J gene is TRBJ1-6, the V gene TRBV7-2; D remains unclear. V was clipped by 5 bases and J by 0 bases, with 5 bases between them. From germline, CDR1 is SGHTA and CDR2 FQGNSA. This CDR3 spans 14 amino acids. CDR3 amino acids: CASSRSSYNSPLHF. CDR3 sequence (DNA): TGTGCCAGCAGCAGAAGCTCCTATAATTCACCCCTCCACTTT.

This chain uses TRBV7-2 with TRBJ1-1; maybe TRBD1 (5 bases). This CDR3 contains 16 residues. The germline V gene encodes CDR1 SGHTA and CDR2 FQGNSA. Trimming pared 2 bases from V and 0 bases from J, leaving 13 bases between. The DNA for the CDR3 is TGTGCCAGCAGCTTAAGGACCGGACATCTGAACACTGAAGCTTTCTTT. Translation gives CASSLRTGHLNTEAFF.

The CDR3 DNA follows: TGTGCCAGCTCACTCCGGGTCTCCTACGAGCAGTACTTC. Its translation is CASSLRVSYEQYF. V is TRBV18 and J is TRBJ2-7; D call uncertain. The V end was cut by 4 bases, the J end by 0 bases, with 7 bases between. There are 13 residues in the CDR3. Per the germline V gene, CDR1 is KGHSH and CDR2 is LQKENI. The variable domain in full, completed from reference TRBV18 and TRBJ2-7, reads NAGVMQNPRHLVRRRGQEARLRCSPMKGHSHVYWYRQLPEEGLKFMVYLQKENIIDESGMPKERFSAEFPKEGPSILRIQQVVRGDSAAYFCASSLRVSYEQYFGPGTRLTVT.

The chain joins TRBV4-1 to TRBJ1-2, with 7 nucleotides matching TRBD1. Per the germline V gene, CDR1 is MGHRA and CDR2 is YSYEKL. V dropped 4 bases and J dropped 7; count of bases not matched to a gene: 9. The CDR3 is 14 amino acids. The CDR3 loop reads CASSPRQGLGGYTF. CDR3 nucleotides: TGCGCCAGCAGCCCCCGACAGGGTCTGGGTGGCTACACCTTC.

This clone was seen a few times. The chain has TRBV5-6 and TRBJ2-4; tentatively, D is TRBD1 (5 bases). The length of the CDR3 is 14 residues. Trimming took 2 bases from V and 0 from J, leaving 6 bases between them. Germline-derived CDR1 and CDR2 are SGHDT and YYEEEE. The chain's CDR3 is CASSFQGAKNIQYF. The CDR3 DNA reads TGTGCCAGCAGCTTCCAGGGAGCCAAAAACATTCAGTACTTC.

The J gene is TRBJ2-5, the V gene TRBV29-1; the D is unclear. The V gene lost 3 bases and the J gene lost 1 base, with 9 bases spanning the gap. The germline CDR1 and CDR2 sequences are SQVTM and ANQGSEA. The CDR3 is 13 residues long. The CDR3 DNA is TGCAGCGTTGAGGTTAACGTCCAAGAGACCCAGTACTTC. Protein sequence: CSVEVNVQETQYF.

The rearrangement uses TRBV29-1 and TRBJ2-6, with unresolved D. This CDR3 comprises 13 residues. The germline V gene encodes CDR1 SQVTM and CDR2 ANQGSEA. V was cut by 4 bases and J by 0 bases, with 4 bases left in between. The DNA for the CDR3 is TGCAGCGTTGTCCCCTCTGGGGCCAACGTCCTGACTTTC. It codes for CSVVPSGANVLTF.

This clone showed up just a few times. The rearrangement joins TRBV27 to TRBJ1-1; TRBD1 aligns across 9 bases. The CDR3 extends over 14 amino acids. Trimming cost V 6 bases and J 5 bases; bases outside gene matches: 7. CDR1 is MNHEY, CDR2 SMNVEV, per germline (reference sequence). DNA of the CDR3: TGTGCCAGCAGCATACAGGGGGCAGAAACTGAAGCTTTCTTT. It yields the protein CASSIQGAETEAFF.

The rearrangement uses TRBV30 and TRBJ1-5; D is undetermined. Trimming took 0 bases from V and 5 from J, leaving 8 bases between them. This CDR3 comprises 13 residues. Per germline, CDR1 GTSNPN and CDR2 SVGIG (reference sequence). Written as DNA, the CDR3 is TGTGCCTGGAGTGTACAAACAGATCAGCCCCAGCATTTT. This gives the protein CAWSVQTDQPQHF.

The chain couples TRBV4-1 to TRBJ1-2; TRBD1 agrees at 7 bases. This CDR3 is built from 13 residues. Germline V lookup: CDR1 MGHRA, CDR2 YSYEKL. Trimming removed 3 bases from V and 5 bases from J; junction bases left unmatched: 3. The CDR3 reads CASSHDREYGYTF. CDR3 DNA: TGCGCCAGCAGCCACGACAGGGAGTATGGCTACACCTTC.

The rearrangement joins TRBV27 to TRBJ1-6, with TRBD1 as a possible D gene (6 bases). Deletions cut 0 bases from V and 7 bases from J, with 13 bases between. Looked up from germline, CDR1 is MNHEY and CDR2 is SMNVEV (reference sequence). The CDR3 spans 16 residues. For the CDR3, the DNA is TGTGCCAGCAGTTTATCTGGACAGACAAAAAATTCACCCCTCCACTTT. It encodes CASSLSGQTKNSPLHF.

This clone appeared a few times. V is TRBV5-1 and J is TRBJ2-3; D unclear. V was cut by 0 bases and J by 2 bases, with 16 bases left in between. In germline, CDR1 is SGHRS, CDR2 YFSETQ. The CDR3 extends over 17 amino acids. CDR3 coding DNA: TGCGCCAGCAGCTTGGAGGCAGGAGCAACCCTCACAGATACGCAGTATTTT. Residues: CASSLEAGATLTDTQYF.

The rearrangement uses TRBV7-9 and TRBJ1-3; D not certain. This CDR3 region has 13 residues. From germline, CDR1 is SEHNR and CDR2 FQNEAQ (reference sequence). Between the trimmed V and J ends, which lost 5 bases and 8 bases, there was a span of 13 bases. The CDR3 reads CASSVRPEDTIYF. In nucleotides, the CDR3 is TGTGCCAGCAGCGTACGACCGGAGGACACCATATATTTT. The full variable domain, in which reference TRBV7-9 and TRBJ1-3 provide the parts outside the CDR3, is DTGVSQNPRHKITKRGQNVTFRCDPISEHNRLYWYRQTLGQGPEFLTYFQNEAQLEKSRLLSDRFSAERPKGSFSTLEIQRTEQGDSAMYLCASSVRPEDTIYFGEGSWLTVV.

This clone has only a few counts. The J gene is TRBJ1-6, the V gene TRBV15, with unresolved D. Looked up from germline, CDR1 is LNHNV and CDR2 is YYDKDF (reference sequence). The length of the CDR3 is 14 residues. V was clipped by 0 bases and J by 5 bases, with 5 bases between them. The chain's CDR3 is CATSRDGHNSPLHF. CDR3 nucleotide sequence: TGTGCCACCAGCAGAGATGGGCATAATTCACCCCTCCACTTT.

The table lists this clone with a count of one. The genes are TRBV6-5 and TRBJ2-5; 8 bases match TRBD1. The CDR3 spans 13 residues. V lost 11 bases, J lost 0 bases, and 5 bases stayed unmatched. Germline V gene data show CDR1 as MNHEY and CDR2 as SVGAGI. CDR3 region: CAARGQDQETQYF. The CDR3 bases are TGTGCCGCACGGGGACAGGACCAAGAGACCCAGTACTTC.

A single count supports this clone. This chain links TRBV5-6 with TRBJ2-3, with 8 bases lining up with TRBD2. Germline-derived CDR1 and CDR2 are SGHDT and YYEEEE. The CDR3 has 15 residues. Trimming cost V 5 bases and J 4 bases; bases outside gene matches: 9. CDR3: CASSPNGGAADTQYF. DNA of the CDR3: TGTGCCAGCAGTCCGAACGGGGGGGCCGCAGATACGCAGTATTTT.